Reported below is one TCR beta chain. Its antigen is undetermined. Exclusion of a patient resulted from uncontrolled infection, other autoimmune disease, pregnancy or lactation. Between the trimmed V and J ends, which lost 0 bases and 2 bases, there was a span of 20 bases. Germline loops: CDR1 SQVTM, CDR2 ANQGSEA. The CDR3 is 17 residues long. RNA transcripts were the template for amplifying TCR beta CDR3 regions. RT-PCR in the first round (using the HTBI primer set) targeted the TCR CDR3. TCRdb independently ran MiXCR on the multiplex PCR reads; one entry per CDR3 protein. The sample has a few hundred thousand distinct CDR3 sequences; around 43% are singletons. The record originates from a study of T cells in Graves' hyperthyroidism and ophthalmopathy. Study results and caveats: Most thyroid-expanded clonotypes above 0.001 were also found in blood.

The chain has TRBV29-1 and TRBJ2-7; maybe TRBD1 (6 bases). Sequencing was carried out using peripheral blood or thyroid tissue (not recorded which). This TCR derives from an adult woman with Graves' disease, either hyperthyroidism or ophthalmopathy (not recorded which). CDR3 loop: CSVEDFSDRDTAYEQYF. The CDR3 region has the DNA TGCAGCGTTGAAGATTTCTCGGACCGGGACACCGCCTACGAGCAGTACTTC.